A selection of T cell receptor beta chains follows, all from one sample in a study of hypomethylating agent response in myelodysplastic syndrome. Only in-frame clones appear in the TCRdb table, and some are missing; sequencing was by immunoSEQ multiplex PCR. The sample contains approximately 3,000 clones, around 82% of which appear only once. The sample here was bone marrow, taken before or after starting hypomethylating agent treatment for myelodysplastic syndrome (not recorded which). The receptors shown here come from a human donor with myelodysplastic syndrome. CDR3s include the opening cysteine and the closing phenylalanine or tryptophan. The order of the fields is clone size, D gene, V gene, J gene, CDR3 protein, CDR3 DNA. A D gene is named only where the DNA matches it firmly. Size is stated for part of the rows, as once, few or many counts, or as a class when the clone is expanded.

-	-	TRBV5-5	TRBJ1-5	CASSLRGEGRGPQHF	TGTGCCAGCAGCTTGAGGGGTGAGGGGAGAGGGCCCCAGCATTTT
-	TRBD2	TRBV27	TRBJ2-3	CASSLVGLAGTDTQYF	TGTGCCAGCAGTCTAGTGGGTCTAGCGGGGACAGATACGCAGTATTTT
-	-	TRBV9	TRBJ1-1	CASSVDSRVSEAFF	TGTGCCAGCAGCGTAGATAGCCGTGTCTCGGAAGCTTTCTTT
-	-	TRBV11-3	TRBJ2-1	CASSFRGGNNEQFF	TGTGCCAGCAGCTTCAGGGGGGGAAACAATGAGCAGTTCTTC
-	-	TRBV4-3	TRBJ2-1	CASSQDRHNEQFF	TGCGCCAGCAGCCAAGATCGGCACAATGAGCAGTTCTTC
once	-	TRBV2	TRBJ2-3	CASNTGGTDTQYF	TGTGCCAGCAATACGGGCGGCACAGATACGCAGTATTTT
-	-	TRBV7-2	TRBJ1-6	CASSSRRNYNSPLHF	TGTGCCAGCAGCTCGAGACGGAACTATAATTCACCCCTCCACTTT
-	-	TRBV11-2	TRBJ1-2	CASSFQGRGYTF	TGTGCCAGCAGCTTCCAGGGTCGTGGCTACACCTTC
-	-	TRBV10-3	TRBJ2-7	CAISERAAGYEQYF	TGTGCCATCAGTGAGAGGGCAGCCGGGTACGAGCAGTACTTC
-	-	TRBV6-1	TRBJ1-6	CASSAERTANSPLHF	TGTGCCAGCAGTGCGGAGAGGACAGCTAATTCACCCCTCCACTTT
few	-	TRBV27	TRBJ2-1	CASSLWAVSYNEQFF	TGTGCCAGCAGTTTATGGGCCGTCTCCTACAATGAGCAGTTCTTC
-	-	TRBV18	TRBJ2-1	CASSPGHEQFF	TGTGCCAGCTCTCCGGGGCATGAGCAGTTCTTC
-	-	TRBV2	TRBJ1-2	CASSSSGVASYYTF	TGTGCCAGCAGTTCCTCGGGGGTCGCATCATACTACACCTTC
-	TRBD1	TRBV5-4	TRBJ1-1	CASSLSSTGEVRTEAFF	TGTGCCAGCAGCTTATCCTCGACAGGGGAGGTAAGAACTGAAGCTTTCTTT
-	-	TRBV15	TRBJ1-4	CATSSPGLGGRDEKLFF	TGTGCCACCAGCAGTCCCGGCCTCGGGGGCCGGGATGAAAAACTGTTTTTT
-	TRBD2	TRBV5-1	TRBJ2-4	CASSLSAGGNIQYF	TGCGCCAGCAGCTTGTCGGCGGGGGGGAACATTCAGTACTTC
-	-	TRBV6-4	TRBJ2-2	CASSASGANTGELFF	TGTGCCAGCAGTGCCTCCGGGGCCAACACCGGGGAGCTGTTTTTT
-	-	TRBV5-4	TRBJ1-1	CASSLDGGTEAFF	TGTGCCAGCAGCTTGGACGGGGGGACTGAAGCTTTCTTT
-	-	TRBV14	TRBJ1-3	CASSQQNTIYF	TGTGCCAGCAGCCAACAAAACACCATATATTTT
-	-	TRBV2	TRBJ1-1	CASNPSNTEAFF	TGTGCCAGCAACCCTAGTAACACTGAAGCTTTCTTT
-	TRBD1	TRBV28	TRBJ2-7	CASSLGQGAYEQYF	TGTGCCAGCAGTTTAGGCCAGGGGGCTTACGAGCAGTACTTC